The clone carrying this T cell receptor (beta chain) was recorded once. Its specificity is not known. Among the donors, all were healthy bone marrow donors. The sample belongs to a study of cytomegalovirus exposure and HLA in healthy donors. Overall study results and limits: The number of N-insertions in an Asian-associated ancestry cluster was reportedly below the roughly 670-donor mean in a later analysis. Later on, an analysis showed TCR association rates differing by HLA locus, with DRB1 the most and HLA-C the fewest. A later analysis associated 15,000 to 20,000 TCR beta sequences with HLA alleles at a 0.05 false discovery rate.

The J segment lost 13 bases and the V segment lost 6 bases, leaving 11 bases of the junction unmatched. This CDR3 contains 12 residues. Germline CDR1 and CDR2: MNHEY and SVGAGI. Researchers ran the PCR with 60 Vbeta and 13 Jbeta primers. Assay used: immunoSEQ multiplex PCR; TCRdb lists only in-frame clones, some missing. The data show tens of thousands of clones, more than 60% seen once. The sequence derives from a man aged 25-45 years in good health and CMV-seronegative. Sequenced material: PBMCs. This sequence joins TRBV6-5 and TRBJ2-5; 7 positions agree with TRBD1. The CDR3 reads CASRPLQGPGYF. CDR3 nucleotides: TGTGCCAGCAGACCACTACAGGGGCCCGGGTACTTC.